This paragraph covers one T cell receptor beta chain sequence. The sample belongs to a study of blood T cell repertoires in COVID-19. V shed 4 bases and J 3 bases; nucleotides not matched to a gene: 5. Germline V lookup: CDR1 LGHDT, CDR2 YNNKEL (reference sequence). This CDR3 has 15 residues. Clones were read by immunoSEQ multiplex PCR, and TCRdb kept only the in-frame ones, dropping some. The table records about 140,000 clones, 70% to 90% of them present only once. The chain is built from TRBV3-1 (or the pseudogene TRBV3-2) and TRBJ1-5; 8 bases line up with TRBD1. The material sequenced was peripheral blood. The TCR originated in a woman older than 75 with acute or convalescent COVID-19. The chain's CDR3 is CASSPDRGVNQPQHF. In DNA form, the CDR3 reads TGTGCCAGCAGCCCAGACAGGGGTGTCAATCAGCCCCAGCATTTT.